These 24 T cell receptor beta chains came from one sample sequenced in a study of cytomegalovirus exposure and HLA in healthy donors. Primers included in the PCR were 60 Vbeta and 13 Jbeta primers. Assay used: immunoSEQ multiplex PCR; TCRdb lists only in-frame clones, some missing. The sample gives 150,000 to 200,000 clones, approximately 70% of which show up once; around 6.9% is in the top ten. Sequencing was carried out using PBMCs. All receptors come from a man aged 40-55 years in good health and CMV-seropositive.

The V gene is TRBV9, the J gene TRBJ2-3; possibly TRBD1 for D (7 bases). Deletions cut 3 bases from V and 2 bases from J, with 13 bases between. The CDR3 runs to 15 residues. Germline V gene data show CDR1 as SGDLS and CDR2 as YYNGEE. The CDR3 region has the DNA TGTGCCAGCAGCGCGGGGGACAGATCCACAGATACGCAGTATTTT. The encoded protein is CASSAGDRSTDTQYF. Based on the CDR3 plus reference TRBV9 and TRBJ2-3, the full variable domain is DSGVTQTPKHLITATGQRVTLRCSPRSGDLSVYWYQQSLDQGLQFLIQYYNGEERAKGNILERFSAQQFPDLHSELNLSSLELGDSALYFCASSAGDRSTDTQYFGPGTRLTVL.

This clone was seen a handful of times. This chain joins TRBV5-1 and TRBJ1-2; tentatively, D is TRBD1 (6 bases). Germline CDR1 and CDR2: SGHRS and YFSETQ. Trimming removed 0 bases at V and 4 bases at J, with 10 bases between. The CDR3 is 14 amino acids. The DNA of the CDR3 is TGCGCCAGCAGCTTGGAGTCAGGGGCCTATGGCTACACCTTC. This gives the protein CASSLESGAYGYTF.

The genes are TRBV25-1 and TRBJ2-5, with 11 bases fitting TRBD1. The DNA end lines up better with TRBJ2-7; the J call may be wrong. The CDR3 is made up of 14 amino acids. Germline assignment: CDR1 MGHDK and CDR2 SYGVNS. The CDR3 here is CASSGGQGAAEQYF. The CDR3 nucleotides read TGTGCCAGCAGTGGTGGACAGGGGGCGGCCGAGCAGTACTTC.

About this clone itself: An end of the junction differs from the germline gene, which may be a read error. The chain uses TRBV7-9 and TRBJ1-1; D may be TRBD1 (6 bases). The germline V gene has CDR1 SEHNR and CDR2 FQNEAQ (reference sequence). The CDR3 spans 15 residues. CDR3: CSSSFAGTRNTEAFF. CDR3 DNA sequence: TGTTCCAGCAGCTTCGCCGGGACACGGAACACTGAAGCTTTCTTT.

The chain combines TRBV7-9 with TRBJ2-3, with D tentatively TRBD2 (5 bases). The CDR3 is 13 residues long. Germline CDR1 SEHNR, CDR2 FQNEAQ (reference sequence). V was shortened by 1 base and J by 3 bases, with 5 bases between the two germline ends. Here the CDR3 reads CASSLGGTDTQYF. The CDR3 nucleotides are TGTGCCAGCAGCTTAGGAGGGACAGATACGCAGTATTTT. The full variable domain, rest sourced from reference TRBV7-9 and TRBJ2-3, is DTGVSQNPRHKITKRGQNVTFRCDPISEHNRLYWYRQTLGQGPEFLTYFQNEAQLEKSRLLSDRFSAERPKGSFSTLEIQRTEQGDSAMYLCASSLGGTDTQYFGPGTRLTVL.

The chain joins TRBV9 to TRBJ2-1, with 9 bases aligning to TRBD1. The ends lost 3 bases at V and 2 bases at J; junction bases unmatched: 6. CDR3 length: 16 residues. Germline values: CDR1 SGDLS, CDR2 YYNGEE. CDR3 sequence (DNA): TGTGCCAGCAGCGCTCAGGGACAGGGAGCCTACAATGAGCAGTTCTTC. As protein: CASSAQGQGAYNEQFF.

The chain uses TRBV9 and TRBJ2-5; TRBD2 matches at 7 bases. Trimming cost V 1 base and J 3 bases; bases outside gene matches: 9. The CDR3 consists of 16 residues. In germline, CDR1 is SGDLS, CDR2 YYNGEE. The CDR3 DNA sequence: TGTGCCAGCAGCGTAACACCCCGGGGGAGGGAAGAGACCCAGTACTTC. It is translated as CASSVTPRGREETQYF.

The chain has TRBV5-8 and TRBJ1-6; 7 bases align to TRBD1. J lost 11 bases, V lost 4 bases, and 9 bases had no gene match. The V gene's germline CDR1 is SGHTS and CDR2 YDEGEE. This CDR3 comprises 14 residues. The CDR3 nucleotides are TGTGCCAGCAGCCCGACAGGGATTTGGCCACCCCTCCACTTT. Translated, it gives CASSPTGIWPPLHF.

V usage is TRBV7-2 and J usage is TRBJ2-7; TRBD2 aligns across 7 bases. This CDR3 spans 13 amino acids. Germline loops: CDR1 SGHTA, CDR2 FQGNSA. V lost 5 bases to trimming and J lost 2 bases; unmatched junction nucleotides: 3. The DNA for the CDR3 is TGTGCCAGCAGCCGGGACTACGCCTACGAGCAGTACTTC. Its translation: CASSRDYAYEQYF.

This sequence joins TRBV4-1 and TRBJ2-3; no reliable D call. The V end lost 0 bases, the J end lost 2 bases, and 9 bases lay between the germline ends. Germline CDR1 and CDR2: MGHRA and YSYEKL. The CDR3 totals 15 residues. The CDR3 loop reads CASSQDVYYTDTQYF. The DNA of the CDR3 is TGCGCCAGCAGCCAAGATGTCTACTACACAGATACGCAGTATTTT.

The V and J genes are TRBV27 and TRBJ1-1; D is perhaps TRBD1 (6 bases). The CDR3 is made up of 16 amino acids. Germline V gene lookup returns CDR1 MNHEY and CDR2 SMNVEV (reference sequence). Trimming stripped 4 bases from V and 0 bases from J, with 15 bases between. CDR3 DNA sequence: TGTGCCAGCAGTTGGGGGACACCGACCATGAACACTGAAGCTTTCTTT. This encodes CASSWGTPTMNTEAFF.

This chain links TRBV15 with TRBJ2-1, with 8 bases lining up with TRBD2. The germline V gene encodes CDR1 LNHNV and CDR2 YYDKDF (reference sequence). V shed 0 bases and J 2 bases; nucleotides not matched to a gene: 6. The CDR3 has 17 amino acids. The CDR3 coding sequence is TGTGCCACCAGCAGAGATCGGCGGGGGGCGCCCTACAATGAGCAGTTCTTC. Protein: CATSRDRRGAPYNEQFF.

The chain couples TRBV7-3 to TRBJ2-1, with TRBD2 matching 8 bases. Losses at the gene ends were 1 base for V and 3 bases for J; bases not matched to a gene: 2. From germline, CDR1 is SGHTA and CDR2 FQGTGA. The CDR3 sequence is 15 residues long. This CDR3 reads CASSLSGGNYNEQFF. CDR3 sequence (DNA): TGTGCCAGCAGCTTAAGCGGGGGGAACTACAATGAGCAGTTCTTC.

The J gene is TRBJ1-1, the V gene TRBV18, with unresolved D. This CDR3 region has 15 residues. Per germline, CDR1 KGHSH and CDR2 LQKENI. V lost 3 bases and J 1 base, leaving 12 bases between the germline ends. CDR3 loop: CASSPNPPRNTEAFF. CDR3 DNA: TGTGCCAGCTCACCCAACCCCCCGAGGAACACTGAAGCTTTCTTT.

The chain has TRBV6-5 and TRBJ1-3; no firm D call. Germline CDR1 MNHEY, CDR2 SVGAGI. V lost 7 bases and J lost 4, with 11 bases in between. The CDR3 loop spans 13 amino acids. This CDR3 is CASTYALGNTIYF. The CDR3 region has the DNA TGTGCCAGCACGTACGCACTGGGAAACACCATATATTTT.

V gene TRBV15 combines with J gene TRBJ1-1; no reliable D call. Trimming removed 0 bases at V and 6 bases at J, with 14 bases between. In germline, CDR1 is LNHNV, CDR2 YYDKDF (reference sequence). The CDR3 is made up of 15 amino acids. The CDR3 DNA reads as TGTGCCACCAGCAGAGATGTGTCGCCAGGCGCTGAAGCTTTCTTT. Protein sequence: CATSRDVSPGAEAFF.

The gene calls are TRBV27 and TRBJ2-1; no clear D gene. Deletions cut 5 bases from V and 5 bases from J, with 10 bases between. This CDR3 spans 13 amino acids. CDR1 MNHEY and CDR2 SMNVEV come from the germline V gene (reference sequence). CDR3 sequence: CASSHARNNEQFF. The CDR3 DNA reads TGTGCCAGCAGTCACGCTAGAAACAATGAGCAGTTCTTC.

The genes are TRBV6-1 and TRBJ2-5; 9 nucleotides line up with TRBD1. CDR1 and CDR2 (germline): MNHNS, SASEGT. Trimming cost V 0 bases and J 5 bases; bases outside gene matches: 10. CDR3 length: 17 amino acids. CDR3 nucleotide sequence: TGTGCCAGCAGTGAAGCTTTAGGACAGGGGCCCGGGGAGACCCAGTACTTC. Its protein is CASSEALGQGPGETQYF.

Points on this clone: At the DNA level, this CDR3 is encoded by other sequences in the same sample as well. The rearrangement uses TRBV6-5 and TRBJ2-7, with D possibly matching TRBD2 (5 bases). V lost 0 bases, J lost 7 bases, and 10 bases lay in between. The CDR3 totals 13 residues. Germline CDR1 and CDR2: MNHEY and SVGAGI. The CDR3 loop reads CASSYSIGGEQYF. DNA for the CDR3: TGTGCCAGCAGTTACTCGATAGGCGGGGAGCAGTACTTC.

The chain links TRBV5-4 to TRBJ1-6; 7 bases are shared with TRBD1. The CDR3 runs 15 residues. Per the germline V gene, CDR1 is SGHNT and CDR2 is YYREEE (reference sequence). After removal of 4 bases from V and 9 bases from J, the junction contained 10 bases not matched to a gene. CDR3 sequence (DNA): TGTGCCAGCAGCGTCCAGGGGGTGTTGGGTTCACCCCTCCACTTT. Encoded protein: CASSVQGVLGSPLHF.

V and J are TRBV5-1 and TRBJ1-5; 12 nucleotides match TRBD1. Per germline, CDR1 SGHRS and CDR2 YFSETQ. V gave up 4 bases and J gave up 4 bases; unmatched junction bases: 6. CDR3 length: 16 amino acids. The CDR3 region is CASSAGDRGPNQPQHF. In DNA, the CDR3 is TGCGCCAGCAGCGCTGGGGACAGGGGGCCAAATCAGCCCCAGCATTTT.

The CDR3: CASSLQVRNTEAFF. DNA for the CDR3: TGTGCCAGCAGTCTGCAGGTGAGGAACACTGAAGCTTTCTTT. The chain joins TRBV4-2 to TRBJ1-1; D is unclear. CDR1 is LGHNA and CDR2 is YNFKEQ in the germline V gene. V was clipped by 6 bases and J by 1 base, with 12 bases between them. The CDR3 has 14 residues.

The chain has TRBV7-3 and TRBJ1-6; a possible D gene is TRBD1 (5 bases). There are 13 residues in the CDR3. CDR1 and CDR2 (germline): SGHTA, FQGTGA. Deletions cut 2 bases from V and 9 bases from J, with 8 bases between. The CDR3 here is CASSLDSLSPLHF. The CDR3 region has the DNA TGTGCCAGCAGCTTAGACAGCCTTTCACCCCTCCACTTT.

This clone was detected only once. V and J are TRBV19 and TRBJ1-5, with TRBD1 identical over 8 bases. This CDR3 is 15 amino acids long. J gave up 0 bases and V 7 bases, and 5 bases lay outside the gene matches. In germline, CDR1 is LNHDA, CDR2 SQIVND (reference sequence). CDR3 sequence reads: CASKDRDYSNQPQHF. The CDR3, as DNA: TGTGCCAGTAAGGACAGGGATTATAGCAATCAGCCCCAGCATTTT.